This T cell receptor beta chain stems from a study of memory CD4+ T cells and cytomegalovirus serostatus. Produced via immunoSEQ multiplex PCR; TCRdb's table is partial and in-frame only. The table lists 75,000 to 95,000 clones, less than 90% of them singletons. Single viable CD3+CD4+CD8-CD45RO+ cells were sorted as the memory CD4+ T cells. This TCR was sampled from an adult in good health and CMV-seronegative. The specimen sequenced was memory CD4+ T cells from blood.

CDR3: CASSLGQGATWGYTF. The CDR3 DNA sequence: TGCGCCAGCAGCTTGGGACAGGGGGCAACGTGGGGCTACACCTTC. The V gene is TRBV5-1, the J gene TRBJ1-2, with 10 bases identical to TRBD1. The CDR3 runs to 15 residues. The V segment lost 0 bases and the J segment 8 bases; nucleotides outside the gene matches: 7. The germline gives CDR1 SGHRS, CDR2 YFSETQ.